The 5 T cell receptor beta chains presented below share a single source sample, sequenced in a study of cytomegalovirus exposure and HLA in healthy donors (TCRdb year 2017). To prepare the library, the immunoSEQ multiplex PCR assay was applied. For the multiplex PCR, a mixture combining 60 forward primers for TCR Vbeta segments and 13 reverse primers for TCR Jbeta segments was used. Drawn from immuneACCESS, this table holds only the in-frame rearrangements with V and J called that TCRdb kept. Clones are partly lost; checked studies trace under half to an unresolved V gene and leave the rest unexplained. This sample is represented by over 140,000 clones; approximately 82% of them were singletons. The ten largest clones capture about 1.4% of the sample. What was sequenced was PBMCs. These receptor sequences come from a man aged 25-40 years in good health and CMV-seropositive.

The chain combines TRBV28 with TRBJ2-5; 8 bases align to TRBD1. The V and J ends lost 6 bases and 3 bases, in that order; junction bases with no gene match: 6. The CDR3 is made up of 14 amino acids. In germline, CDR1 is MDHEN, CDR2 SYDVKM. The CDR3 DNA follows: TGTGCCAGCAGAGATGGGACAGGAAAAGAGACCCAGTACTTC. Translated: CASRDGTGKETQYF.

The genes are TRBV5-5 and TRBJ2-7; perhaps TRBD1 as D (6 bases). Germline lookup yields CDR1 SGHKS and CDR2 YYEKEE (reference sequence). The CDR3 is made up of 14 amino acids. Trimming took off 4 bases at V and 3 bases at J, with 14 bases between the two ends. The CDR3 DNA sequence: TGTGCCAGCAGCCCTTCGACAGGCTTCTACGAGCAGTACTTC. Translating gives CASSPSTGFYEQYF.

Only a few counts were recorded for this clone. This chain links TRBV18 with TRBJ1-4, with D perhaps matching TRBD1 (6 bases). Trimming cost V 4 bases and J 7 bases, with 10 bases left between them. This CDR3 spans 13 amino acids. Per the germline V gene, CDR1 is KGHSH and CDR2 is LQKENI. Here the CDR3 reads CASSLGQSEKLFF. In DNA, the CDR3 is TGTGCCAGCTCACTAGGACAGAGTGAAAAACTGTTTTTT. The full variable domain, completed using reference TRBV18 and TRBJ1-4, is NAGVMQNPRHLVRRRGQEARLRCSPMKGHSHVYWYRQLPEEGLKFMVYLQKENIIDESGMPKERFSAEFPKEGPSILRIQQVVRGDSAAYFCASSLGQSEKLFFGSGTQLSVL.

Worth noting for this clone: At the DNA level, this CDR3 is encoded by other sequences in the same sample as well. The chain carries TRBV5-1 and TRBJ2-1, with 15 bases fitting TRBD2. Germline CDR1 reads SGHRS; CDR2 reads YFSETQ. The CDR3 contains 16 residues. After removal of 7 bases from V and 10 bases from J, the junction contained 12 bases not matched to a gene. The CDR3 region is CASAGGGLAGGEEQFF. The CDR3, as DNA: TGCGCCAGCGCGGGGGGGGGACTAGCGGGGGGAGAAGAGCAGTTCTTC.

This CDR3 is CASSPTTSGSTDTQYF. The CDR3 DNA reads as TGTGCCAGCAGCCCTACGACTAGCGGATCCACAGATACGCAGTATTTT. V and J are TRBV7-6 and TRBJ2-3; 9 nucleotides match TRBD2. Germline V CDR1 and CDR2: SGHVS, FNYEAQ. Trimming took 5 bases from V and 2 from J; bases not matched to a gene: 8. This CDR3 has 16 amino acids.